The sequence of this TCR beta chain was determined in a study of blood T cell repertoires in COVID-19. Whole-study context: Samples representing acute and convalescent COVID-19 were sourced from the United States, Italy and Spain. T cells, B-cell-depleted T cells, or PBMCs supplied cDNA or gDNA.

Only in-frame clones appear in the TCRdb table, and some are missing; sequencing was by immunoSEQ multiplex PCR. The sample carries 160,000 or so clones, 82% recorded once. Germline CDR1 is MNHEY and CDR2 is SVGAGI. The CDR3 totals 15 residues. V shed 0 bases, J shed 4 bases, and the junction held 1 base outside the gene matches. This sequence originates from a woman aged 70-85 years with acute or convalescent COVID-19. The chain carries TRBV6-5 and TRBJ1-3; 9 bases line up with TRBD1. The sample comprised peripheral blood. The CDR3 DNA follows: TGTGCCAGCAGTTACTCGACAGGGGGAGGAAACACCATATATTTT. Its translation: CASSYSTGGGNTIYF.